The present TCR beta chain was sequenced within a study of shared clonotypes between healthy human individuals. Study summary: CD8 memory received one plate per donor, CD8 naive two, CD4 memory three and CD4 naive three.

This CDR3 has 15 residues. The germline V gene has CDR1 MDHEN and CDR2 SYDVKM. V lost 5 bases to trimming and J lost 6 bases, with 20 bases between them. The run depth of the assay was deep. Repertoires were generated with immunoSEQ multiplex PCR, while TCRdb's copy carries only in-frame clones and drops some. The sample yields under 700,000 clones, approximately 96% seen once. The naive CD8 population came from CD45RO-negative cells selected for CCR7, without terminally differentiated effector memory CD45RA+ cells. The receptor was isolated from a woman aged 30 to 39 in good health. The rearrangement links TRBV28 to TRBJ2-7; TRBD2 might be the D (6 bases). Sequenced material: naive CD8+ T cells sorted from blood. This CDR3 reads CASSPPGFQGGEQYF. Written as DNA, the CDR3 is TGTGCCAGCAGTCCTCCGGGGTTTCAGGGAGGCGAGCAGTACTTC.